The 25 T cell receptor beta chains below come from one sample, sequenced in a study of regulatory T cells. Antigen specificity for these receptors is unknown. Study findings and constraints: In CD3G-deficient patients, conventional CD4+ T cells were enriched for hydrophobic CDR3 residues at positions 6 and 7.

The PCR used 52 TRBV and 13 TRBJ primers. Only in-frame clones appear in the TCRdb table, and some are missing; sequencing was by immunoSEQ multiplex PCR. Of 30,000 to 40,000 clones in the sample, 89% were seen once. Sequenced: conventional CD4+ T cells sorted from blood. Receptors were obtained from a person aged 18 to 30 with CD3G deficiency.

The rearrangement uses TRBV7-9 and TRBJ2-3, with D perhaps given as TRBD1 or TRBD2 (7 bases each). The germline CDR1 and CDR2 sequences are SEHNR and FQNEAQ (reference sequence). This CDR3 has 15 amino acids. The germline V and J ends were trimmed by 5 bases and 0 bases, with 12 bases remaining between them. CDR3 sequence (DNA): TGTGCCAGCAGCCCCAGGGGGGGGAGCACAGATACGCAGTATTTT. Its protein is CASSPRGGSTDTQYF.

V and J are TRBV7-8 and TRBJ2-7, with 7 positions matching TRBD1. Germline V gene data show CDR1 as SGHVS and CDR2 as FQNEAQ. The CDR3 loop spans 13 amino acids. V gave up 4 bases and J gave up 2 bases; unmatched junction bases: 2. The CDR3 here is CASSWGQPYEQYF. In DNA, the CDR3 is TGTGCCAGCAGCTGGGGACAGCCCTACGAGCAGTACTTC. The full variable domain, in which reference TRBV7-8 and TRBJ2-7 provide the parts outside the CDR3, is GAGVSQSPRYKVAKRGQDVALRCDPISGHVSLFWYQQALGQGPEFLTYFQNEAQLDKSGLPSDRFFAERPEGSVSTLKIQRTQQEDSAVYLCASSWGQPYEQYFGPGTRLTVT.

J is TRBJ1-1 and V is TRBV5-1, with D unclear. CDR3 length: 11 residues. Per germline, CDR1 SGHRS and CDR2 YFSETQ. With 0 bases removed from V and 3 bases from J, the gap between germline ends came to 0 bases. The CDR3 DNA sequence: TGCGCCAGCAGCTTGGACACTGAAGCTTTCTTT. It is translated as CASSLDTEAFF.

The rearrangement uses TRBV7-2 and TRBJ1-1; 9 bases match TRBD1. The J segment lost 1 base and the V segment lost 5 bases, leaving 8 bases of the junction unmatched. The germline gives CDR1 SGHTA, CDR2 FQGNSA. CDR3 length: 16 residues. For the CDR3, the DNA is TGTGCCAGCAGCCCAGGGACAGGGAAAGGGAACACTGAAGCTTTCTTT. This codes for CASSPGTGKGNTEAFF.

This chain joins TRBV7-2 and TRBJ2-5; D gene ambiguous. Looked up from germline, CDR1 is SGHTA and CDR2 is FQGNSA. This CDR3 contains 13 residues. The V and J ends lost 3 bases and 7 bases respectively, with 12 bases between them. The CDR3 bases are TGTGCCAGCAGCTTGCCGAATTCGGGGACCCAGTACTTC. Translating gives CASSLPNSGTQYF.

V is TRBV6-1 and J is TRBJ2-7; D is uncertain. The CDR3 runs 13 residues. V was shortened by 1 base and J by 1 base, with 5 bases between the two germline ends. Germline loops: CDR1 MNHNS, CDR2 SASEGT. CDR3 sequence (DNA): TGTGCCAGCAGTGAAGTCCCTTCCTACGAGCAGTACTTC. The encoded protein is CASSEVPSYEQYF.

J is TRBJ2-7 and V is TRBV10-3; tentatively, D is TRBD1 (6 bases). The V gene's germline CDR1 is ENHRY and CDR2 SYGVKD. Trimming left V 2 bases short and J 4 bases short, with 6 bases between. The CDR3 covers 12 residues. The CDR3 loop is CAISEDRYEQYF. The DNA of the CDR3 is TGTGCCATCAGTGAGGACAGGTACGAGCAGTACTTC.

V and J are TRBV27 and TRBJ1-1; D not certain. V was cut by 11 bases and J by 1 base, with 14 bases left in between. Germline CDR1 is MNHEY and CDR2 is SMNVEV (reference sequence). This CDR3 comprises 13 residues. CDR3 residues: CAVTMRRNTEAFF. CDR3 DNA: TGTGCCGTTACAATGCGGAGGAACACTGAAGCTTTCTTT.

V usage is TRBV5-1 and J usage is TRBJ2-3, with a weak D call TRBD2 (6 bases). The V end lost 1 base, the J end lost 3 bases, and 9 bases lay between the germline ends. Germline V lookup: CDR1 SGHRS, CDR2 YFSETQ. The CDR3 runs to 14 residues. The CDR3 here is CASSLRDFTDTQYF. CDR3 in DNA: TGCGCCAGCAGCTTGCGGGACTTTACAGATACGCAGTATTTT.

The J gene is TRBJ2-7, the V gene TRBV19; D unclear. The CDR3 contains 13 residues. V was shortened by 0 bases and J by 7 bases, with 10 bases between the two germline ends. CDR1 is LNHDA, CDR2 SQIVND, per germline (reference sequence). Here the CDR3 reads CASSIDLGREQYF. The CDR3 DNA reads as TGTGCCAGTAGTATAGATCTGGGAAGGGAGCAGTACTTC.

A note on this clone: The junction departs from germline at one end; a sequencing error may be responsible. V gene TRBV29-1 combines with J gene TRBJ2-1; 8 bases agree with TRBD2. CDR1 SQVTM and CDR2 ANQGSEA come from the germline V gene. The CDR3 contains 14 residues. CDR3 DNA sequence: TGCAGCGTTGCCCTGGGGCTAGCGGGCAATGCGCAGTTCTTC. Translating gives CSVALGLAGNAQFF.

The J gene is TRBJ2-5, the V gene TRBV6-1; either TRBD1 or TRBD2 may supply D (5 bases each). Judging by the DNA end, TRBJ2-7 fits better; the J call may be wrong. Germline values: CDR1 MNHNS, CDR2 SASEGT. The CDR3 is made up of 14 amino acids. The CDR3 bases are TGTGCCAGCAGTGGCTGGGGACGGACTGACGAGCAGTACTTC. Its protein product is CASSGWGRTDEQYF.

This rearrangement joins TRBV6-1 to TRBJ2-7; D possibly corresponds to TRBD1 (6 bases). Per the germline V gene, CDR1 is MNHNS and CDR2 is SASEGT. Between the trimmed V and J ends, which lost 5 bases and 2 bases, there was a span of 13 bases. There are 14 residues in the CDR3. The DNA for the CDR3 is TGTGCCAGCAGTTCCGCATGGACAGCCTACGAGCAGTACTTC. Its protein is CASSSAWTAYEQYF.

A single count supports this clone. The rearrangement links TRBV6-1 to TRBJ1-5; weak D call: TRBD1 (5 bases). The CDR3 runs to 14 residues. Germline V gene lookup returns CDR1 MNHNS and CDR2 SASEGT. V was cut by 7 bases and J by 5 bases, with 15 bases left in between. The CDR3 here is CASTWDGKYQPQHF. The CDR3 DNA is TGTGCCAGCACTTGGGACGGAAAGTATCAGCCCCAGCATTTT.

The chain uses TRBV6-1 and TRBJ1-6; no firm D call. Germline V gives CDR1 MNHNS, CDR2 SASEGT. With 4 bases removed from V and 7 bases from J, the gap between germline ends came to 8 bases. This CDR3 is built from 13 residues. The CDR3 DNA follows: TGTGCCAGCAGTGTCATTCGAAATTCACCCCTCCACTTT. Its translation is CASSVIRNSPLHF.

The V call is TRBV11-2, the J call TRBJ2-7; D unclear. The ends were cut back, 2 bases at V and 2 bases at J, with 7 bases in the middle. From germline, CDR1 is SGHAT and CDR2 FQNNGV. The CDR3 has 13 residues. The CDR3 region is CASSLRPTYEQYF. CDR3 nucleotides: TGTGCCAGCAGCTTAAGGCCGACCTACGAGCAGTACTTC.

CDR3 sequence reads: CASSGTRREQYF. The DNA of the CDR3 is TGTGCCAGCAGCGGGACTAGACGCGAGCAGTACTTC. The chain employs TRBV28 and TRBJ2-7; 8 nucleotides match TRBD2. The germline gives CDR1 MDHEN, CDR2 SYDVKM. This CDR3 is built from 12 residues. The trim removed 6 bases at V and 6 bases at J, leaving 4 bases unmatched.

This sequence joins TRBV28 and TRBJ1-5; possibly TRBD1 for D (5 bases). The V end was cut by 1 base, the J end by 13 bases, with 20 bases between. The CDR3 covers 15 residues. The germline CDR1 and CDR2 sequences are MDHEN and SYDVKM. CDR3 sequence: CASSLSSPGIGFQHF. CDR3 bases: TGTGCCAGCAGTTTATCGTCCCCAGGGATAGGATTTCAGCATTTT.

The CDR3 protein is CASTPTVRANGELFF. CDR3 DNA: TGTGCCAGTACTCCCACGGTCAGGGCGAACGGGGAGCTGTTTTTT. J is TRBJ2-2 and V is TRBV19; a possible D gene is TRBD1 (5 bases). Germline-derived CDR1 and CDR2 are LNHDA and SQIVND (reference sequence). V gave up 7 bases and J gave up 7 bases, with 19 bases separating them. The CDR3 is 15 amino acids.

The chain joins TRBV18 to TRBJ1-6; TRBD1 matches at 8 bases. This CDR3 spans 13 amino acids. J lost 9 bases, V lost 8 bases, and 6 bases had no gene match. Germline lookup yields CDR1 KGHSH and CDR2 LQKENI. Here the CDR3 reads CASRGTGSSPLHF. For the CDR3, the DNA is TGTGCCAGCCGGGGGACAGGATCTTCACCCCTCCACTTT.

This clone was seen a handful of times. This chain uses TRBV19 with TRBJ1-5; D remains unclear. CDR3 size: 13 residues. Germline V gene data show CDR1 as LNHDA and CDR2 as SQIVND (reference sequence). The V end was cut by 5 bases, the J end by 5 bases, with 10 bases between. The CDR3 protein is CASSSRRDQPQHF. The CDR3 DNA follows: TGTGCCAGTAGTTCTCGACGGGATCAGCCCCAGCATTTT.

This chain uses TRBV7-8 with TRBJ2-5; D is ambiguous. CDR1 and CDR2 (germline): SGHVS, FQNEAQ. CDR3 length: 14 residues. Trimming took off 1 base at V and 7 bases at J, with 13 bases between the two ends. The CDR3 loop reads CASSLEGQKGTQYF. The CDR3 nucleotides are TGTGCCAGCAGCTTAGAAGGCCAGAAAGGGACCCAGTACTTC.

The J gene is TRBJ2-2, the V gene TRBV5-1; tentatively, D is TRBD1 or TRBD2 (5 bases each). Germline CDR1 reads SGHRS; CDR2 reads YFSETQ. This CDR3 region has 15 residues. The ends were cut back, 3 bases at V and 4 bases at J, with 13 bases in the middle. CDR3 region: CASSWVSGPTGELFF. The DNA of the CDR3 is TGCGCCAGCAGCTGGGTGTCGGGGCCCACCGGGGAGCTGTTTTTT.

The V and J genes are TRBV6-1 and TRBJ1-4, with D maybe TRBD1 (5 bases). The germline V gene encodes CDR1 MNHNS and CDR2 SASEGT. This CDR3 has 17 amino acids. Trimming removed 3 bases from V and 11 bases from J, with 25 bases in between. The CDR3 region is CASSERGRGLLGYKLFF. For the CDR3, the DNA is TGTGCCAGCAGTGAGAGGGGTCGAGGGCTCCTGGGGTATAAACTGTTTTTT.

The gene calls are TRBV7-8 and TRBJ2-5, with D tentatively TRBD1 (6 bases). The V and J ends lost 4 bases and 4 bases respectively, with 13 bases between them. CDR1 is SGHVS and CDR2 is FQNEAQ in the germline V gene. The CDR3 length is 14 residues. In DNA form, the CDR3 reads TGTGCCAGCAGCTGGCAGGGGCTGAGAGAGACCCAGTACTTC. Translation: CASSWQGLRETQYF.